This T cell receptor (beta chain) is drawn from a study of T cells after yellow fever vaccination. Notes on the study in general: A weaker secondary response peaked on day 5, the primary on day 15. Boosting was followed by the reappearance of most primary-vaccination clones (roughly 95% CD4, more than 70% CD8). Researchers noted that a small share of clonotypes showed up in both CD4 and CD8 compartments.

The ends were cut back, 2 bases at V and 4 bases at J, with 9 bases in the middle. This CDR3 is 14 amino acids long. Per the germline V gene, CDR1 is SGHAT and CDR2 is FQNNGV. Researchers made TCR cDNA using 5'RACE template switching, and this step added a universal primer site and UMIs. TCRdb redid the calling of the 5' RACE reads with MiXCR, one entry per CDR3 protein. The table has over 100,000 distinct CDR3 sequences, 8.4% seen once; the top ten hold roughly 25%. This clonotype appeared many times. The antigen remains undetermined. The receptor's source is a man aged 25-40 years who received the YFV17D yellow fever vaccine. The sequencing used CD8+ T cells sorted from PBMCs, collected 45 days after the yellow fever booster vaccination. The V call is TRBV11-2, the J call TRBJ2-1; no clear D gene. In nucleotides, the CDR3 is TGTGCCAGCAGCTTATCCGACATGTACAATGAGCAGTTCTTC. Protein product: CASSLSDMYNEQFF.